The 10 T cell receptor beta chains reported below all come from one sample, sequenced in a study of beta chain features in type 1 diabetes. The sequenced template was cDNA made from the entire isolated RNA. Produced via immunoSEQ multiplex PCR; TCRdb's table is partial and in-frame only. The table includes 120,000 or so clones, approximately 15% detected once. General study findings and limits: In all four CD4+ subsets, TCRB CDR3 length was significantly, moderately reduced in type 1 diabetes.

No cognate antigen is known for these TCRs. The specimen was central memory CD4+ T cells from blood. The receptors come from a man between 18 and 35 years old with type 1 diabetes.

This clone has more than one count but fewer than ten. The genes are TRBV6-1 and TRBJ2-7, with D uncertain. Trimming stripped 8 bases from V and 3 bases from J, with 17 bases between. CDR1 and CDR2 (germline): MNHNS, SASEGT. The CDR3 totals 14 residues. DNA of the CDR3: TGTGCCAGCGTTCCGGCCCGGAGAGACTACGAGCAGTACTTC. It codes for CASVPARRDYEQYF.

Turning to this clone: A read error likely explains this, since a far larger clone differs by one base. The same CDR3 can be traced to other DNA sequences in this sample. The CDR3 spells CSVGGRGEDGKNIQYF. The CDR3 DNA reads TGCAGCGTGGGTGGACGAGGGGAAGACGGCAAAAACATTCAGTACTTC. The V gene is TRBV29-1, the J gene TRBJ2-4; D assignment may be TRBD1 or TRBD2 (5 bases each). Trimming cost V 6 bases and J 3 bases, with 21 bases left between them. The germline CDR1 and CDR2 sequences are SQVTM and ANQGSEA. CDR3 length equals 16 residues.

The gene calls are TRBV7-2 and TRBJ1-4; no reliable D call. V was shortened by 3 bases and J by 0 bases, with 5 bases between the two germline ends. Germline assignment: CDR1 SGHTA and CDR2 FQGNSA. CDR3 length equals 14 residues. The chain's CDR3 is CASSFTPTNEKLFF. The CDR3 region has the DNA TGTGCCAGCAGCTTCACACCAACTAATGAAAAACTGTTTTTT.

This chain connects TRBV12-5 to TRBJ2-1; 7 bases fit TRBD1. Germline V lookup: CDR1 LGHNT, CDR2 FRNRAP. V lost 6 bases and J lost 0; bases outside the gene matches: 5. This CDR3 has 15 amino acids. Written as DNA, the CDR3 is TGTGCTAGTGGAAAGGGACAGTCCTCCTACAATGAGCAGTTCTTC. Its translation: CASGKGQSSYNEQFF.

The chain couples TRBV5-1 to TRBJ2-4; tentative D call: TRBD2 (6 bases). Trimming pared 0 bases from V and 5 bases from J, leaving 12 bases between. Germline V CDR1 and CDR2: SGHRS, YFSETQ. The CDR3 is 15 amino acids. The CDR3 is CASSLAAGSENIQYF. The CDR3 coding sequence is TGCGCCAGCAGCTTGGCAGCGGGCAGTGAAAACATTCAGTACTTC.

The J gene is TRBJ1-6, the V gene TRBV13; a possible D gene is TRBD1 (5 bases). Deletions cut 3 bases from V and 10 bases from J, with 19 bases between. There are 16 residues in the CDR3. In germline, CDR1 is PRHDT, CDR2 FYEKMQ (reference sequence). CDR3 bases: TGTGCCAGCAGCTTCTTCGGGGCAGGGAGGGAATCACCCCTCCACTTT. The encoded protein is CASSFFGAGRESPLHF.

The chain uses TRBV30 and TRBJ2-1; D not resolved. CDR3 size: 16 residues. The V end was cut by 0 bases, the J end by 6 bases, with 18 bases between. Germline CDR1 and CDR2: GTSNPN and SVGIG (reference sequence). CDR3 region: CAWSVNFYSGRNEQFF. The CDR3 DNA reads as TGTGCCTGGAGTGTAAACTTCTACTCGGGTCGCAATGAGCAGTTCTTC.

The rearrangement joins TRBV5-1 to TRBJ1-1; D is unresolved. The germline CDR1 and CDR2 sequences are SGHRS and YFSETQ. Trimming left V 4 bases short and J 2 bases short, with 15 bases between. The CDR3 loop spans 15 amino acids. DNA of the CDR3: TGCGCCAGCAGCCCCCGTTCAGGCGAAAACACTGAAGCTTTCTTT. Protein sequence: CASSPRSGENTEAFF.

This chain connects TRBV4-3 to TRBJ2-3, with 11 bases lining up with TRBD2. This CDR3 is 16 amino acids long. Germline CDR1 LGHNA, CDR2 YSLEER. J gave up 5 bases and V 0 bases, and 4 bases lay outside the gene matches. The CDR3 DNA follows: TGCGCCAGCAGCCAAGATCGGCTAGCGGGGGGAGATACGCAGTATTTT. The encoded protein is CASSQDRLAGGDTQYF.

The J gene is TRBJ2-3, the V gene TRBV6-1, with D perhaps matching TRBD1 (6 bases). Germline-derived CDR1 and CDR2 are MNHNS and SASEGT. The CDR3 spans 13 residues. Trimming cost V 1 base and J 7 bases, with 9 bases left between them. CDR3 DNA: TGTGCCAGCAGTGAAGGAGGGGGTAATACGCAGTATTTT. This encodes CASSEGGGNTQYF.